This T cell receptor beta chain originates from a study of shared clonotypes between healthy human individuals. The CDR3 runs to 12 residues. Germline V CDR1 and CDR2: SNHLY, FYNNEI. Trimming took 0 bases from V and 12 from J, leaving 9 bases between them. Produced via immunoSEQ multiplex PCR; TCRdb's table is partial and in-frame only. The repertoire holds some 450,000 clones, with approximately 77% as singletons. Sequencing was carried out using PBMCs. The V gene is TRBV2, the J gene TRBJ2-1; D is uncertain. This receptor was identified in a woman aged 40 to 50 in good health. Some clones in this sample may be carry-over from other donors' samples. Here the CDR3 DNA reads TGTGCCAGCAGTGAAGCGCTTCAGGCGCAGTTCTTC. Translating it yields CASSEALQAQFF.